The 11 T cell receptor beta chains below come from one sample, sequenced in a study of cytomegalovirus exposure and HLA in healthy donors. PCR amplification relied on 60 Vbeta primers (plus 13 Jbeta primers). Repertoires were generated with immunoSEQ multiplex PCR, while TCRdb's copy carries only in-frame clones and drops some. In the table there are approximately 280,000 clones, over 85% of which are singletons. The material sequenced was PBMCs. These receptors were collected from a woman aged 18-29 years in good health and CMV-seronegative.

J is TRBJ2-1 and V is TRBV13; 11 bases line up with TRBD1. This CDR3 contains 15 residues. Germline V gene lookup returns CDR1 PRHDT and CDR2 FYEKMQ (reference sequence). V lost 1 base to trimming and J lost 7 bases; unmatched junction nucleotides: 3. The CDR3 spells CASSLDGTGGNEQFF. For the CDR3, the DNA is TGTGCCAGCAGCTTAGACGGGACAGGGGGGAATGAGCAGTTCTTC. The full variable domain, its missing parts supplied by reference TRBV13 and TRBJ2-1, is AAGVIQSPRHLIKEKRETATLKCYPIPRHDTVYWYQQGPGQDPQFLISFYEKMQSDKGSIPDRFSAQQFSDYHSELNMSSLELGDSALYFCASSLDGTGGNEQFFGPGTRLTVL.

The chain recombines TRBV2 with TRBJ2-1, with 7 bases fitting TRBD1. J lost 6 bases, V lost 10 bases, and 12 bases had no gene match. The CDR3 extends over 14 amino acids. Germline lookup yields CDR1 SNHLY and CDR2 FYNNEI. The CDR3: CAIPARGLSNEQFF. In DNA, the CDR3 is TGTGCCATCCCGGCGAGGGGGCTAAGCAATGAGCAGTTCTTC. The whole variable domain, remainder taken from reference TRBV2 and TRBJ2-1, is EPEVTQTPSHQVTQMGQEVILRCVPISNHLYFYWYRQILGQKVEFLVSFYNNEISEKSEIFDDQFSVERPDGSNFTLKIRSTKLEDSAMYFCAIPARGLSNEQFFGPGTRLTVL.

The chain joins TRBV5-1 to TRBJ1-1; D might be TRBD1 (5 bases). In germline, CDR1 is SGHRS, CDR2 YFSETQ. With 2 bases removed from V and 0 bases from J, the gap between germline ends came to 11 bases. The CDR3 length is 15 residues. CDR3 bases: TGCGCCAGCAGCTTAGACAGATCCATGAACACTGAAGCTTTCTTT. This sequence encodes CASSLDRSMNTEAFF.

The V gene is TRBV7-9, the J gene TRBJ1-1; D unclear. CDR1 is SEHNR and CDR2 is FQNEAQ in the germline V gene (reference sequence). This CDR3 comprises 13 residues. Trimming cost V 3 bases and J 4 bases, with 9 bases left between them. DNA of the CDR3: TGTGCCAGCAGCTTGGTGACAAGCACTGAAGCTTTCTTT. It translates to CASSLVTSTEAFF. Drawing the rest from reference TRBV7-9 and TRBJ1-1, the complete variable domain is DTGVSQNPRHKITKRGQNVTFRCDPISEHNRLYWYRQTLGQGPEFLTYFQNEAQLEKSRLLSDRFSAERPKGSFSTLEIQRTEQGDSAMYLCASSLVTSTEAFFGQGTRLTVV.

The chain is built from TRBV10-2 and TRBJ2-7; D gene ambiguous. Looked up from germline, CDR1 is WSHSY and CDR2 is SAAADI. Trimming shortened V by 8 bases and J by 0 bases, and 11 bases separated the two germline ends. CDR3 size: 13 residues. The CDR3 nucleotides are TGCGCCAGCTTAGAGGCCTACTCCTACGAGCAGTACTTC. Translating gives CASLEAYSYEQYF.

The table lists this clone with a count of one. The chain is built from TRBV2 and TRBJ2-3, with D tentatively TRBD1 (6 bases). The V end lost 4 bases, the J end lost 0 bases, and 20 bases lay between the germline ends. The CDR3 is 18 residues long. Per germline, CDR1 SNHLY and CDR2 FYNNEI. This chain's CDR3 is CASSASGVGAYSTDTQYF. CDR3 nucleotides: TGTGCCAGCAGTGCGTCAGGCGTGGGGGCTTATAGCACAGATACGCAGTATTTT.

The CDR3 DNA follows: TGTGCCAGCAGCTTAGCACAGGTCAAAAACATTCAGTACTTC. Amino acids: CASSLAQVKNIQYF. This chain joins TRBV7-9 and TRBJ2-4; TRBD1 might be the D (5 bases). V shed 0 bases and J shed 3 bases, with 6 bases lying between them. CDR1 SEHNR and CDR2 FQNEAQ come from the germline V gene (reference sequence). The CDR3 covers 14 residues.

The chain employs TRBV12-5 and TRBJ2-5; 8 bases line up with TRBD1. Germline lookup yields CDR1 LGHNT and CDR2 FRNRAP. J was trimmed by 5 bases and V by 3 bases; bases with no gene match: 8. The CDR3 covers 15 residues. CDR3 loop: CASGFRQGAGETQYF. The CDR3 DNA is TGTGCTAGTGGTTTCCGTCAGGGGGCTGGTGAGACCCAGTACTTC.

This clone was seen a single time. J is TRBJ1-2 and V is TRBV29-1; perhaps TRBD1 as D (5 bases). Trimming cost V 4 bases and J 0 bases, with 9 bases left between them. The V gene's germline CDR1 is SQVTM and CDR2 ANQGSEA. This CDR3 is 13 amino acids long. DNA of the CDR3: TGCAGCGTTGCAGGGATGGCTAACTATGGCTACACCTTC. The encoded protein is CSVAGMANYGYTF.

This rearrangement joins TRBV4-1 to TRBJ2-3; TRBD1 aligns across 8 bases. Germline CDR1 MGHRA, CDR2 YSYEKL. This CDR3 contains 16 residues. The ends lost 5 bases at V and 2 bases at J; junction bases unmatched: 9. The CDR3 DNA reads as TGCGCCAGCAGCAACCGGGACAGGTATAACACAGATACGCAGTATTTT. It is translated as CASSNRDRYNTDTQYF.

The CDR3 region has the DNA TGCGCCAGCAGTGATCTGACAGTGAACACTGAAGCTTTCTTT. It specifies CASSDLTVNTEAFF. The chain recombines TRBV10-2 with TRBJ1-1, with D possibly being TRBD1 (5 bases). The ends were cut back, 3 bases at V and 0 bases at J, with 8 bases in the middle. The CDR3 is 14 residues long. Germline V CDR1 and CDR2: WSHSY, SAAADI.